This T cell receptor (beta chain) was sequenced in a study of T-cell reconstitution after alpha-beta-depleted transplantation in children. The table lists this clonotype with a few counts. For TCRbeta, the library was prepared with unique molecular identifiers. From the PCR reads, TCRdb called clonotypes with MiXCR, one entry per CDR3 protein. This repertoire shows some 140,000 distinct CDR3 sequences, 9.7% found once; its top ten account for around 24%. Germline-derived CDR1 and CDR2 are ENHRY and SYGVKD. V was shortened by 5 bases and J by 0 bases, with 5 bases between the two germline ends. The CDR3 sequence is 12 residues long.

The sequencing here drew on PBMCs, mostly from graft donor cells, taken 180 days after TCRalphabeta/CD19-depleted stem cell transplant. The sequence was obtained from a girl less than two years old who had a stem cell transplant for combined immunodeficiency, so the T cells may come from the graft donor. This chain links TRBV10-3 with TRBJ2-7, with D unresolved. In nucleotides, the CDR3 is TGTGCCATCAGTACGACCTCCTACGAGCAGTACTTC. Encoded protein: CAISTTSYEQYF.